The T cell receptor beta chain under discussion was sequenced for a study of regulatory T cells in long-lasting Graves disease (dated by TCRdb to 2020 to 2023). Broadly, across the study: To count as having persistent Graves' disease, a patient had to have received antithyroid drug treatment for over 5 years with TSH receptor autoantibodies remaining persistently positive. Patients with persistent Graves' disease were compared with patients with newly diagnosed Graves' disease using TCR sequencing and RNA sequencing of peripheral blood. The study was conducted in China and was registered as a clinical trial. TCR sequencing covered 13 persistent and 20 or so newly diagnosed Graves' disease patients, 33 samples in total. Antithyroid drugs had been taken for about 10.3 years on average by persistent Graves' disease patients in the clinical cohort. Study-wide findings and limitations: The authors noted that the small sample size was a limitation that may lower accuracy. Patients with persistent disease shared more public clonotypes (around 2,500) than newly diagnosed patients did (about 970). Persistent Graves' disease patients showed lower TCR Shannon entropy and fewer highly expanded clones than newly diagnosed patients, suggesting clonal expansion. TRBV28, TRBJ1-2 and TRBJ2-5 were preferentially used in persistent disease, while TRBV20-1 and TRBJ2-1 were favored in newly diagnosed disease. Only the TCR beta chain was sequenced and analyzed. Because the primary lesion, thyroid tissue, could not be accessed, the study looked at peripheral blood alone.

The time point label on this specimen signifies: persistent/refractory GD, antithyroid drugs over 5 years with positive TRAb. For both TCR sequencing and RNA sequencing, RNA was extracted from PBMCs in TRIzol. The diagnosis of Graves' disease was made according to American Thyroid Association guidelines. Patients for the study were recruited at an endocrinology department in Xi'an, China. Each patient gave about 10 milliliters of peripheral blood, collected in an EDTA anticoagulant tube. Ficoll Paque Plus density gradient separation was used to isolate PBMCs, and no further T cell sorting was done. RNA quality was checked with an Agilent 2100 Bioanalyzer and agarose gel, and concentration with a NanoDrop 2000. This clonotype came up many times. Its specific antigen is unknown. No quality values exist for individual bases; no much larger clone is one base distant. Library preparation used multiplex PCR. Reads for this sample came from an Illumina HiSeq 4000. To build TCR beta libraries, CDR3 regions were amplified by Arm-PCR using iRepertoire HTBI primers. Before sequencing, the PCR products went through gel purification. The source study handled its data this way. A total of 62 TRBV and 14 TRBJ segments were identified across samples and were used for gene usage analysis of CDR3 amino acid clonotypes. Filtered high-quality paired reads were merged into contigs using COPE and FqMerger. BLAST was used to align contigs to IMGT TRBV, TRBD and TRBJ reference genes, and CDR3 was defined according to IMGT. Any clonotype with a frequency above 0.1% was classified as a highly expanded clone. Shannon entropy served as the measure of repertoire diversity, while the Gini coefficient captured V-J evenness. Public clonotypes were defined as clonotypes shared by more than one individual. The public reads were reprocessed in TCRdb via fastp at Q25 and MiXCR, keeping in-frame beta chains. A single entry per CDR3 protein holds the most common genes and DNA from its merged rows. These V and J calls are TCRdb output, not the study's own analysis. The sample table contains hundreds of thousands of distinct CDR3 sequences; only one count was recorded for around 20% of them. The ten top clones hold about 8.3% of the sample.

V loses 2 bases, J loses 6 bases, and the germline ends lie 11 bases apart. The CDR3 goes from the cysteine to the phenylalanine over 14 residues. Left in the record is the CDR3 DNA by itself, 42 bases read in frame from the first base. From the germline V gene, CDR1 is MDHEN and CDR2 is SYDVKM. The chain links TRBV28 with TRBJ2-4; the D gene is perhaps TRBD2, from 5 matching bases. The sample was peripheral blood mononuclear cells (PBMCs), taken when the disease was refractory, from a patient treated with antithyroid drugs. This clonotype was sampled from a female donor with Graves disease. The CDR3 loop reads CASSLEGSRNIQYF. The sequenced DNA: TGTGCCAGCAGTTTAGAGGGTTCGAGAAACATTCAGTACTTC.